The source of this T cell receptor beta chain is a study of TIL therapy for anti-PD-1-resistant metastatic lung cancer. Regarding the study as a whole: Patients were highly selected, enriched for treatment-naive, never-smoker and oncogene-addicted cases.

This clone was recorded only once. Its antigen is not identified. The immunoSEQ assay was v3. Assay used: immunoSEQ multiplex PCR; TCRdb lists only in-frame clones, some missing. The top ten clones hold around 10% of a sample with more than 9,500 clones, about 80% of them seen once. Time point indicated: pre-treatment sample, taken before nivolumab and TIL therapy. Germline V gene sequence: CDR1 WNHNN, CDR2 SYGVQD (reference sequence). The CDR3 has 12 amino acids. The TCR was taken from a person between 30 and 80 years old with non-small cell lung cancer. The chain links TRBV10-1 to TRBJ2-5; tentatively, D is TRBD2 (6 bases). The J call may be faulty, since TRBJ2-7 better matches the DNA end. The sample in question was blood, obtained at baseline. CDR3 protein: CASGRSTYEQYF. Here the CDR3 DNA reads TGCGCCAGCGGGAGGTCGACCTACGAGCAGTACTTC.